A single sample is the source of the 19 T cell receptor beta chains below, sequenced in a study of blood T cell repertoires in COVID-19. Only in-frame clones appear in the TCRdb table, and some are missing; sequencing was by immunoSEQ multiplex PCR. The table has around 94,000 clones, approximately 80% seen once. What was sequenced was peripheral blood. These receptor sequences come from a human donor in a cohort sampled during active COVID-19.

The gene calls are TRBV5-8 and TRBJ2-7; D possibly corresponds to TRBD2 (6 bases). V lost 4 bases and J 5 bases, leaving 19 bases between the germline ends. The CDR3 is 15 amino acids. Germline V lookup: CDR1 SGHTS, CDR2 YDEGEE. The CDR3 DNA sequence: TGTGCCAGCAGCCCCCCCGGCGGGGTCAAGGACGAGCAGTACTTC. Protein product: CASSPPGGVKDEQYF.

This sequence joins TRBV27 and TRBJ2-7; 7 bases fit TRBD1. This CDR3 has 15 residues. V dropped 6 bases and J dropped 4; count of bases not matched to a gene: 12. The germline V gene encodes CDR1 MNHEY and CDR2 SMNVEV (reference sequence). The CDR3 DNA reads TGTGCCAGCAGGTTCCCTCCAGGGGGTGGGTACGAGCAGTACTTC. This sequence encodes CASRFPPGGGYEQYF.

CDR3 DNA: TGTGCCAGCAGCAGCGGGAGCACAGATACGCAGTATTTT. This encodes CASSSGSTDTQYF. The rearrangement uses TRBV11-3 and TRBJ2-3, with D tentatively TRBD2 (6 bases). This CDR3 region has 13 residues. Trimming shortened V by 5 bases and J by 0 bases, and 6 bases separated the two germline ends. Germline CDR1 SGHNT, CDR2 YENEEA.

The V gene is TRBV6-5, the J gene TRBJ1-3, with D perhaps matching TRBD1 (6 bases). The CDR3 totals 14 residues. Germline assignment: CDR1 MNHEY and CDR2 SVGAGI. Trimming shortened V by 6 bases and J by 2 bases, and 11 bases separated the two germline ends. The CDR3 reads CASRQGLAGNTIYF. In DNA, the CDR3 is TGTGCCAGCAGACAGGGTTTAGCTGGAAACACCATATATTTT.

The chain couples TRBV28 to TRBJ1-1; no firm D call. The CDR3 loop spans 14 amino acids. Per the germline V gene, CDR1 is MDHEN and CDR2 is SYDVKM. V lost 3 bases and J 5 bases, leaving 13 bases between the germline ends. Here the CDR3 reads CASSFRSQKTEAFF. The CDR3 nucleotides are TGTGCCAGCAGTTTTAGGAGCCAAAAGACTGAAGCTTTCTTT. The full variable domain, with the rest looked up from reference TRBV28 and TRBJ1-1, is DVKVTQSSRYLVKRTGEKVFLECVQDMDHENMFWYRQDPGLGLRLIYFSYDVKMKEKGDIPEGYSVSREKKERFSLILESASTNQTSMYLCASSFRSQKTEAFFGQGTRLTVV.

As for this clone: Germline and junction disagree at one end, which may indicate a read error. V is TRBV6-5 and J is TRBJ1-5; 12 nucleotides match TRBD1. The CDR3 has 11 amino acids. Germline-derived CDR1 and CDR2 are MNHEY and SVGAGI. The CDR3 coding sequence is TGTGCCAGCAGGGGCGGGGACAGGGGGCTTTTT. This codes for CASRGGDRGLF.

This clone showed up just a few times. The genes are TRBV20-1 and TRBJ1-1; D unresolved. The CDR3 spans 11 residues. Germline V lookup: CDR1 DFQATT, CDR2 SNEGSKA (reference sequence). V was trimmed by 3 bases and J by 4 bases, leaving 6 bases between them. In DNA, the CDR3 is TGCAGTGCTAGCGCGTTCACTGAAGCTTTCTTT. Amino acid sequence: CSASAFTEAFF.

V and J are TRBV15 and TRBJ2-7; 8 bases match TRBD2. V trimming: 11 bases; J trimming: 0 bases; junction bases outside the gene matches: 12. Germline loops: CDR1 LNHNV, CDR2 YYDKDF (reference sequence). The CDR3 is 15 residues long. CDR3 region: CAPKSWREDSYEQYF. CDR3 DNA: TGTGCCCCCAAGAGTTGGCGGGAGGACTCCTACGAGCAGTACTTC.

V gene TRBV28 combines with J gene TRBJ2-7; 10 bases agree with TRBD2. CDR1 MDHEN and CDR2 SYDVKM come from the germline V gene. CDR3 length: 14 amino acids. J lost 5 bases, V lost 1 base, and 2 bases had no gene match. CDR3 region: CASSLSAGGNEQYF. The CDR3, as DNA: TGTGCCAGCAGTTTATCAGCGGGAGGGAACGAGCAGTACTTC. The complete variable domain, with remaining parts taken from reference TRBV28 and TRBJ2-7, reads DVKVTQSSRYLVKRTGEKVFLECVQDMDHENMFWYRQDPGLGLRLIYFSYDVKMKEKGDIPEGYSVSREKKERFSLILESASTNQTSMYLCASSLSAGGNEQYFGPGTRLTVT.

The chain employs TRBV5-6 and TRBJ2-7, with 8 bases lining up with TRBD2. Germline V gives CDR1 SGHDT, CDR2 YYEEEE. Germline trimming cut 1 base from V and 5 bases from J; bases unmatched to any gene: 8. The CDR3 sequence is 15 residues long. CDR3 in amino acids: CASSLPAGVINEQYF. For the CDR3, the DNA is TGTGCCAGCAGCTTGCCAGCGGGAGTTATCAACGAGCAGTACTTC.

The genes are TRBV7-2 and TRBJ2-2; D gene unclear. Germline V gene lookup returns CDR1 SGHTA and CDR2 FQGNSA. Trimming shortened V by 3 bases and J by 5 bases, and 13 bases separated the two germline ends. There are 15 residues in the CDR3. CDR3 DNA: TGTGCCAGCAGCTTTCTATCCCTGAGGACCGGGGAGCTGTTTTTT. Translated: CASSFLSLRTGELFF.

This clone showed up just a few times. V is TRBV12-3 or TRBV12-4 and J is TRBJ1-2; no clear D gene. V lost 3 bases to trimming and J lost 1 base, with 6 bases between them. The CDR3 covers 13 residues. Here the CDR3 reads CASSLGSNYGYTF. The CDR3 bases are TGTGCCAGCAGTTTGGGCAGTAACTATGGCTACACCTTC.

The chain carries TRBV11-3 and TRBJ1-5; perhaps TRBD1 as D (5 bases). Trimming shortened V by 6 bases and J by 4 bases, and 13 bases separated the two germline ends. The CDR3 contains 14 residues. Germline V gene sequence: CDR1 SGHNT, CDR2 YENEEA. This CDR3 is CASRDSGINQPQHF. CDR3 DNA sequence: TGTGCCAGCAGGGATTCAGGGATAAATCAGCCCCAGCATTTT.

The chain carries TRBV18 and TRBJ2-1, with 11 bases lining up with TRBD2. V lost 5 bases and J lost 4; bases outside the gene matches: 4. Germline CDR1 KGHSH, CDR2 LQKENI. This CDR3 region has 15 residues. The CDR3 coding sequence is TGTGCCAGCTCAAAGGGACTAGCGGATTACAATGAGCAGTTCTTC. It codes for CASSKGLADYNEQFF.

The chain uses TRBV7-2 and TRBJ2-3, with 7 positions matching TRBD2. V was clipped by 6 bases and J by 3 bases; unmatched bases: 6. This CDR3 has 14 amino acids. CDR1 is SGHTA, CDR2 FQGNSA, per germline. DNA of the CDR3: TGTGCCAGCAGTCTACTCGGGGGGACAGATACGCAGTATTTT. Encoded protein: CASSLLGGTDTQYF.

The V call is TRBV5-1, the J call TRBJ1-4; no firm D call. Germline V gives CDR1 SGHRS, CDR2 YFSETQ. The CDR3 has 16 residues. V lost 1 base to trimming and J lost 4 bases, with 14 bases between them. Here the CDR3 reads CASSLYAGQINEKLFF. CDR3 DNA sequence: TGCGCCAGCAGCTTGTACGCGGGTCAGATTAATGAAAAACTGTTTTTT.

In this sample, this clone turned up a few times. The V gene is TRBV11-3, the J gene TRBJ2-1, with a tentative D call TRBD2 (5 bases). The CDR3 covers 13 residues. From germline, CDR1 is SGHNT and CDR2 YENEEA. With 0 bases removed from V and 14 bases from J, the gap between germline ends came to 14 bases. CDR3 protein: CASSLDGSQIEFF. The CDR3 DNA sequence: TGTGCCAGCAGCTTAGATGGGAGTCAGATTGAGTTCTTC.

This rearrangement joins TRBV6-6 to TRBJ2-1, with D maybe TRBD2 (6 bases). Trimming removed 5 bases at V and 5 bases at J, with 25 bases between. This CDR3 comprises 18 residues. Germline lookup yields CDR1 MNHNY and CDR2 SVGAGI (reference sequence). CDR3 region: CASSPLVSGASKDNEQFF. The CDR3 DNA is TGTGCCAGCAGTCCCTTGGTATCGGGAGCCTCAAAGGACAATGAGCAGTTCTTC.

This chain connects TRBV30 to TRBJ2-7, with TRBD1 as a possible D gene (6 bases). The germline V gene has CDR1 GTSNPN and CDR2 SVGIG (reference sequence). This CDR3 comprises 13 residues. V lost 0 bases, J lost 2 bases, and 8 bases lay in between. The CDR3 sequence: CAWSVRQAYEQYF. CDR3 sequence (DNA): TGTGCCTGGAGTGTACGACAGGCCTACGAGCAGTACTTC.